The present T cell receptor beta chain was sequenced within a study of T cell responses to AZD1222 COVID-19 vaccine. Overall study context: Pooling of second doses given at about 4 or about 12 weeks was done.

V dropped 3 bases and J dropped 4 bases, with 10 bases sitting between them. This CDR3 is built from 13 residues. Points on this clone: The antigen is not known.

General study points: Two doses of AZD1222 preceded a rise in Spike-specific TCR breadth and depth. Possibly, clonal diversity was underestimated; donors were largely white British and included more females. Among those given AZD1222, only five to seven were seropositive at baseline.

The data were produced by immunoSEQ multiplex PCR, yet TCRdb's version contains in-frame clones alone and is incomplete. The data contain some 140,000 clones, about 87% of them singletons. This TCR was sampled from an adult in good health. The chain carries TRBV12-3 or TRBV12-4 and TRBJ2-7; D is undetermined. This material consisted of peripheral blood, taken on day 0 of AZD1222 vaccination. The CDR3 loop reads CASSLGRGYEQYF. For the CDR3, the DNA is TGTGCCAGCAGTTTGGGCAGAGGTTACGAGCAGTACTTC.